These 22 T cell receptor beta chains originate from one sample sequenced in a study of blood T cell repertoires in COVID-19. TCRdb keeps only in-frame clones here, not all; method: immunoSEQ multiplex PCR. This sample has some 240,000 clones, with 88% found just once. What was sequenced was peripheral blood. The origin of the receptors is a woman in her 70s with COVID-19, enrolled during active disease.

The V call is TRBV29-1, the J call TRBJ2-1; maybe TRBD2 (5 bases). The germline V gene has CDR1 SQVTM and CDR2 ANQGSEA. The CDR3 runs 14 residues. Trimming took 2 bases from V and 2 from J, leaving 10 bases between them. The CDR3 nucleotides read TGCAGCGTTGAAAGCCAGGAGGCCTACAATGAGCAGTTCTTC. It yields the protein CSVESQEAYNEQFF.

This clone was seen once. The rearrangement joins TRBV4-3 to TRBJ2-7, with 7 bases aligning to TRBD1. The CDR3 sequence is 14 residues long. The germline V gene has CDR1 LGHNA and CDR2 YSLEER. After removal of 5 bases from V and 3 bases from J, the junction contained 7 bases not matched to a gene. CDR3 nucleotides: TGCGCCAGCAGCAAGGGACAGCGAAACTACGAGCAGTACTTC. Translating it yields CASSKGQRNYEQYF.

The chain joins TRBV25-1 to TRBJ2-7, with D perhaps matching TRBD2 (5 bases). The CDR3 is made up of 14 amino acids. The V and J ends lost 6 bases and 5 bases respectively, with 17 bases between them. Germline CDR1 and CDR2: MGHDK and SYGVNS. CDR3 in amino acids: CASRTLLISDEQYF. The CDR3 coding sequence is TGTGCCAGCAGGACACTACTCATTAGCGACGAGCAGTACTTC.

V and J are TRBV3-1 (or the pseudogene TRBV3-2) and TRBJ2-7, with 10 nucleotides matching TRBD1. This CDR3 has 14 residues. Germline V CDR1 and CDR2: LGHDT, YNNKEL (reference sequence). J lost 3 bases, V lost 4 bases, and 3 bases had no gene match. CDR3 DNA: TGTGCCAGCAGCCTCGGGACAGGGGTCTACGAGCAGTACTTC. Encoded protein: CASSLGTGVYEQYF.

The chain uses TRBV4-2 and TRBJ2-3, with TRBD2 matching 9 bases. V was clipped by 0 bases and J by 3 bases; unmatched bases: 4. Germline-derived CDR1 and CDR2 are LGHNA and YNFKEQ. This CDR3 comprises 16 residues. This CDR3 reads CASSQDTAGGTDTQYF. The CDR3 DNA follows: TGTGCCAGCAGCCAAGATACGGCGGGAGGGACAGATACGCAGTATTTT.

This chain joins TRBV7-9 and TRBJ1-2; no clear D. V lost 1 base, J lost 4 bases, and 10 bases lay in between. The V gene's germline CDR1 is SEHNR and CDR2 FQNEAQ (reference sequence). The CDR3 totals 14 residues. Here the CDR3 reads CASSLDTVFYGYTF. The CDR3 DNA reads as TGTGCCAGCAGCTTAGACACAGTTTTCTATGGCTACACCTTC.

V gene TRBV5-1 combines with J gene TRBJ1-1; D unresolved. Germline CDR1 SGHRS, CDR2 YFSETQ. CDR3 length: 16 amino acids. V was cut by 0 bases and J by 0 bases, with 12 bases left in between. CDR3 bases: TGCGCCAGCAGCTTGGAAATGGGCAGATTGAACACTGAAGCTTTCTTT. This sequence encodes CASSLEMGRLNTEAFF.

The sample holds one count of this clone. The rearrangement joins TRBV19 to TRBJ2-1, with D tentatively TRBD2 (6 bases). Germline V gene data show CDR1 as LNHDA and CDR2 as SQIVND (reference sequence). V lost 7 bases to trimming and J lost 0 bases, with 16 bases between them. The CDR3 is 16 residues long. Here the CDR3 reads CASTPAGPSSYNEQFF. The CDR3 DNA reads TGTGCCAGTACCCCAGCGGGCCCAAGCTCCTACAATGAGCAGTTCTTC.

The V and J genes are TRBV5-6 and TRBJ1-6; possibly TRBD1 for D (5 bases). CDR1 and CDR2 from the germline V gene are SGHDT and YYEEEE. CDR3 length: 14 residues. V lost 0 bases and J 10 bases, leaving 11 bases between the germline ends. Here the CDR3 reads CASSLVREGSPLHF. Written as DNA, the CDR3 is TGTGCCAGCAGCTTGGTCAGGGAAGGATCACCCCTCCACTTT.

The genes are TRBV30 and TRBJ1-2; maybe TRBD1 (5 bases). The CDR3 spans 14 residues. Germline-derived CDR1 and CDR2 are GTSNPN and SVGIG (reference sequence). V gave up 2 bases and J gave up 5 bases, with 15 bases separating them. The CDR3, as DNA: TGTGCCTGGAGTTTCAGGGTGACACCGTATGGCTACACCTTC. This translates into CAWSFRVTPYGYTF.

This chain joins TRBV5-4 and TRBJ1-6; 7 bases align to TRBD1. The CDR3 is made up of 15 amino acids. Germline lookup yields CDR1 SGHNT and CDR2 YYREEE (reference sequence). The J segment lost 4 bases and the V segment lost 5 bases, leaving 6 bases of the junction unmatched. Written as DNA, the CDR3 is TGTGCCAGCAGTCCGGGACAGCGATATAATTCACCCCTCCACTTT. It specifies CASSPGQRYNSPLHF. The full variable domain, rest sourced from reference TRBV5-4 and TRBJ1-6, is ETGVTQSPTHLIKTRGQQVTLRCSSQSGHNTVSWYQQALGQGPQFIFQYYREEENGRGNFPPRFSGLQFPNYSSELNVNALELDDSALYLCASSPGQRYNSPLHFGNGTRLTVT.

V gene TRBV3-1 (or the pseudogene TRBV3-2) combines with J gene TRBJ1-4; tentatively, D is TRBD1 (5 bases). Trimming removed 1 base at V and 4 bases at J, with 10 bases between. The germline CDR1 and CDR2 sequences are LGHDT and YNNKEL (reference sequence). This CDR3 is 15 amino acids long. CDR3 sequence: CASSQGGRVNEKLFF. CDR3 nucleotides: TGTGCCAGCAGCCAAGGAGGCAGGGTTAATGAAAAACTGTTTTTT.

The V gene is TRBV19, the J gene TRBJ1-5; TRBD1 might be the D (5 bases). CDR1 and CDR2 (germline): LNHDA, SQIVND (reference sequence). There are 15 residues in the CDR3. Trimming pared 3 bases from V and 3 bases from J, leaving 12 bases between. In DNA, the CDR3 is TGTGCCAGTAGTATCTCAAGACAGCCCAATCAGCCCCAGCATTTT. Amino acids: CASSISRQPNQPQHF. Looking up the rest from reference TRBV19 and TRBJ1-5 gives the full variable domain: DGGITQSPKYLFRKEGQNVTLSCEQNLNHDAMYWYRQDPGQGLRLIYYSQIVNDFQKGDIAEGYSVSREKKESFPLTVTSAQKNPTAFYLCASSISRQPNQPQHFGDGTRLSIL.

This sequence joins TRBV6-2 or TRBV6-3 and TRBJ2-4, with 8 bases lining up with TRBD2. With V trimmed by 5 bases and J by 9 bases, 12 bases remained unmatched. The CDR3 covers 15 residues. CDR1 is MNHEY and CDR2 is SVGEGT in the germline V gene. For the CDR3, the DNA is TGTGCCAGCAGTACCCCTACCGGGACTAGATCCATTCAGTACTTC. It specifies CASSTPTGTRSIQYF.

This clone occurred once. This chain uses TRBV5-1 with TRBJ1-2; D unresolved. Germline V lookup: CDR1 SGHRS, CDR2 YFSETQ. V was clipped by 4 bases and J by 2 bases, with 18 bases between them. The CDR3 runs 16 residues. CDR3 region: CASSPEGQLINYGYTF. CDR3 nucleotides: TGCGCCAGCAGCCCCGAGGGCCAGTTGATCAACTATGGCTACACCTTC.

The chain is built from TRBV6-4 and TRBJ2-1; TRBD1 matches at 8 bases. With 3 bases clipped from V and 9 bases from J, the junction kept 10 bases outside the gene matches. Germline CDR1 reads MRHNA; CDR2 reads SNTAGT. The CDR3 is 15 residues long. The CDR3: CASSEAGGFRAEQFF. The CDR3 nucleotides read TGTGCCAGCAGTGAGGCAGGGGGCTTTCGGGCTGAGCAGTTCTTC.

The V and J genes are TRBV14 and TRBJ2-7, with 7 bases matching TRBD1. This CDR3 comprises 15 residues. Trimming at V came to 1 base and at J to 3 bases, leaving 6 bases not matched to a gene. Germline V gene lookup returns CDR1 SGHDN and CDR2 FVKESK. CDR3 residues: CASSQGDSRVYEQYF. The CDR3 coding sequence is TGTGCCAGCAGCCAAGGGGACAGTCGCGTCTACGAGCAGTACTTC.

This rearrangement joins TRBV30 to TRBJ1-4; 9 nucleotides match TRBD1. The CDR3 is 13 residues long. CDR1 is GTSNPN, CDR2 SVGIG, per germline (reference sequence). Losses at the gene ends were 3 bases for V and 7 bases for J; bases not matched to a gene: 3. The CDR3 sequence is CAWRRQGVEKLFF. In DNA, the CDR3 is TGTGCCTGGAGAAGACAGGGGGTTGAAAAACTGTTTTTT. Using reference TRBV30 and TRBJ1-4 for the parts outside the CDR3, the full variable domain is SQTIHQWPATLVQPVGSPLSLECTVEGTSNPNLYWYRQAAGRGLQLLFYSVGIGQISSEVPQNLSASRPQDRQFILSSKKLLLSDSGFYLCAWRRQGVEKLFFGSGTQLSVL.

The V gene is TRBV30, the J gene TRBJ2-4, with 12 positions matching TRBD2. After removal of 3 bases from V and 2 bases from J, the junction contained 17 bases not matched to a gene. This CDR3 is 20 amino acids long. The V gene's germline CDR1 is GTSNPN and CDR2 SVGIG (reference sequence). The CDR3 DNA is TGTGCCTGGAGCGACCCGACTAGCGGGAGAGGAAGGCTCCCCAAAAACATTCAGTACTTC. Residues: CAWSDPTSGRGRLPKNIQYF.

The J gene is TRBJ2-1, the V gene TRBV9, with 11 bases identical to TRBD2. V gave up 0 bases and J gave up 6 bases; unmatched junction bases: 2. The CDR3 loop spans 15 amino acids. From germline, CDR1 is SGDLS and CDR2 YYNGEE. The CDR3 here is CASSVVSGRANEQFF. CDR3 DNA: TGTGCCAGCAGCGTAGTTAGCGGGAGGGCCAATGAGCAGTTCTTC.

This chain connects TRBV5-1 to TRBJ2-1, with D perhaps TRBD2 (6 bases). Germline CDR1 SGHRS, CDR2 YFSETQ. The germline V and J ends were trimmed by 0 bases and 9 bases, with 13 bases remaining between them. The CDR3 runs 14 residues. The CDR3, as DNA: TGCGCCAGCAGCTTGGGGCCGGGGGTATCTGAGCAGTTCTTC. Translation: CASSLGPGVSEQFF.

The genes are TRBV7-2 and TRBJ1-2; weak D call: TRBD1 (6 bases). Germline CDR1 SGHTA, CDR2 FQGNSA. This CDR3 spans 14 amino acids. V was cut by 5 bases and J by 6 bases, with 16 bases left in between. The CDR3 coding sequence is TGTGCCAGCAGCCCCGGGACATATCCCGATGGCTACACCTTC. Amino acid sequence: CASSPGTYPDGYTF.